The 25 T cell receptor beta chains reported below all come from one sample, sequenced in a study of blood T cell repertoires in COVID-19. Measured with immunoSEQ multiplex PCR; TCRdb has only the in-frame clones, and not every one. The sample consists of about 21,000 clones, roughly 80% of them appearing once. The material sequenced was peripheral blood. Receptors originate from a man aged 40-49 years with acute or convalescent COVID-19.

V is TRBV5-4 and J is TRBJ2-7; 7 bases line up with TRBD2. CDR1 and CDR2 from the germline V gene are SGHNT and YYREEE (reference sequence). This CDR3 contains 14 residues. The J segment lost 5 bases and the V segment lost 4 bases, leaving 9 bases of the junction unmatched. The CDR3 nucleotides are TGTGCCAGCAGCACCCCCTCGGGAGGAAACGAGCAGTACTTC. Its translation: CASSTPSGGNEQYF.

In this sample, this clone turned up a few times. V gene TRBV11-2 combines with J gene TRBJ2-7; D is perhaps TRBD1 (5 bases). Per germline, CDR1 SGHAT and CDR2 FQNNGV. The V and J ends lost 0 bases and 3 bases respectively, with 12 bases between them. This CDR3 has 15 amino acids. CDR3 loop: CASSLESGQFYEQYF. CDR3 sequence (DNA): TGTGCCAGCAGCTTAGAGTCAGGGCAGTTCTACGAGCAGTACTTC.

On this clone itself: This specimen includes other DNA sequences encoding the same CDR3. This sequence joins TRBV18 and TRBJ2-6, with 8 bases lining up with TRBD1. V shed 3 bases, J shed 4 bases, and the junction held 5 bases outside the gene matches. The length of the CDR3 is 16 residues. Germline V CDR1 and CDR2: KGHSH, LQKENI. CDR3 DNA sequence: TGTGCCAGCTCACCGGGCAGGGGGCCGGGGGCCAACGTCCTGACTTTC. Translation gives CASSPGRGPGANVLTF.

This clone was found a few times. The chain employs TRBV7-2 and TRBJ2-7, with TRBD1 identical over 7 bases. Germline CDR1 and CDR2: SGHTA and FQGNSA. J lost 4 bases, V lost 5 bases, and 11 bases had no gene match. The length of the CDR3 is 15 residues. The DNA for the CDR3 is TGTGCCAGCAGCGCAGTCGGGACAGCTCCGTACGAGCAGTACTTC. It specifies CASSAVGTAPYEQYF.

This clone was seen a few times. The CDR3 sequence: CASSLTSTYEQYF. CDR3 bases: TGTGCCAGCAGCTTAACGAGCACCTACGAGCAGTACTTC. V gene TRBV11-3 combines with J gene TRBJ2-7, with unresolved D. The length of the CDR3 is 13 residues. Trimming stripped 2 bases from V and 2 bases from J, with 7 bases between. Germline V lookup: CDR1 SGHNT, CDR2 YENEEA.

The V call is TRBV4-2, the J call TRBJ2-2; D is possibly TRBD1 (6 bases). The CDR3 is 16 residues long. The germline V and J ends were trimmed by 1 base and 3 bases, with 12 bases remaining between them. CDR1 and CDR2 (germline): LGHNA, YNFKEQ. The DNA of the CDR3 is TGTGCCAGCAGCCAAGGAGGAGGACAGTACACCGGGGAGCTGTTTTTT. It translates to CASSQGGGQYTGELFF.

Remarks on this clone: Additional DNA sequences in this sample encode the identical CDR3. The V and J genes are TRBV19 and TRBJ2-2; perhaps TRBD2 as D (5 bases). Germline loops: CDR1 LNHDA, CDR2 SQIVND (reference sequence). V dropped 1 base and J dropped 0 bases, with 6 bases sitting between them. CDR3 size: 15 residues. CDR3 residues: CASSIVRANTGELFF. CDR3 coding DNA: TGTGCCAGTAGTATAGTGAGGGCGAACACCGGGGAGCTGTTTTTT.

The V and J genes are TRBV19 and TRBJ1-1, with D hard to call. The V gene lost 2 bases and the J gene lost 1 base, with 8 bases spanning the gap. CDR1 LNHDA and CDR2 SQIVND come from the germline V gene (reference sequence). The CDR3 consists of 14 residues. The DNA for the CDR3 is TGTGCCAGTAGTATAATGAGAACGAACACTGAAGCTTTCTTT. Amino acid sequence: CASSIMRTNTEAFF.

This clone was counted a single time. The J gene is TRBJ1-1, the V gene TRBV5-6, with a possible D match to TRBD1 (6 bases). Germline V gene data show CDR1 as SGHDT and CDR2 as YYEEEE. The V end was cut by 0 bases, the J end by 2 bases, with 17 bases between. There are 17 residues in the CDR3. The CDR3 DNA reads as TGTGCCAGCAGCTTGGTGTTGGGCGGGGGCCTAAACACTGAAGCTTTCTTT. Protein: CASSLVLGGGLNTEAFF.

In this sample, this clone turned up once. The rearrangement uses TRBV6-6 and TRBJ1-1; 7 bases match TRBD1. The CDR3 has 15 amino acids. Germline trimming cut 3 bases from V and 1 base from J; bases unmatched to any gene: 5. Germline CDR1 and CDR2: MNHNY and SVGAGI (reference sequence). This CDR3 is CASSYWRGQNTEAFF. The CDR3, as DNA: TGTGCCAGCAGTTATTGGAGGGGGCAGAACACTGAAGCTTTCTTT.

The chain recombines TRBV30 with TRBJ2-2; D may be TRBD2 (5 bases). CDR1 is GTSNPN, CDR2 SVGIG, per germline (reference sequence). Deletions cut 0 bases from V and 4 bases from J, with 9 bases between. This CDR3 spans 14 amino acids. CDR3 DNA sequence: TGTGCCTGGAGTGTCCTTCGGGGCACCGGGGAGCTGTTTTTT. It encodes CAWSVLRGTGELFF. Based on the CDR3 plus reference TRBV30 and TRBJ2-2, the full variable domain is SQTIHQWPATLVQPVGSPLSLECTVEGTSNPNLYWYRQAAGRGLQLLFYSVGIGQISSEVPQNLSASRPQDRQFILSSKKLLLSDSGFYLCAWSVLRGTGELFFGEGSRLTVL.

The chain joins TRBV13 to TRBJ1-1; D remains unclear. Trimming removed 0 bases from V and 5 bases from J, with 19 bases in between. There are 17 residues in the CDR3. Looked up from germline, CDR1 is PRHDT and CDR2 is FYEKMQ (reference sequence). The CDR3 region has the DNA TGTGCCAGCAGCTTAGGCCTAGGCGGGCGGAGGTCGACTGAAGCTTTCTTT. Protein sequence: CASSLGLGGRRSTEAFF.

The chain combines TRBV5-1 with TRBJ1-1; D call uncertain. CDR3 length equals 16 residues. The germline CDR1 and CDR2 sequences are SGHRS and YFSETQ. The V and J ends lost 1 base and 1 base respectively, with 14 bases between them. CDR3 in DNA: TGCGCCAGCAGCTTGTTGATTCCGGGGAGGAACACTGAAGCTTTCTTT. This sequence encodes CASSLLIPGRNTEAFF.

This rearrangement joins TRBV6-1 to TRBJ1-5; tentative D call: TRBD1 (6 bases). V was shortened by 2 bases and J by 6 bases, with 8 bases between the two germline ends. CDR1 is MNHNS, CDR2 SASEGT, per germline. This CDR3 region has 13 residues. As DNA, the CDR3 is TGTGCCAGCAGTGAAAGGGGGAGTCAGCCCCAGCATTTT. Translation: CASSERGSQPQHF.

The V gene is TRBV15, the J gene TRBJ2-7; TRBD2 is a possible D gene (7 bases). The germline CDR1 and CDR2 sequences are LNHNV and YYDKDF (reference sequence). The V gene lost 5 bases and the J gene lost 2 bases, with 10 bases spanning the gap. The CDR3 is made up of 13 amino acids. The CDR3 protein is CATSGGAAYEQYF. The CDR3 nucleotides are TGTGCCACCAGCGGGGGGGCGGCCTACGAGCAGTACTTC.

The rearrangement links TRBV19 to TRBJ1-2, with 12 nucleotides matching TRBD1. The CDR3 has 18 amino acids. The junction had 16 bases not matched to a gene; V was cut back by 7 bases and J by 4 bases. Germline lookup yields CDR1 LNHDA and CDR2 SQIVND (reference sequence). The CDR3, as DNA: TGTGCCAGTACCGTGGGACAGGGGGCAACCCTACCACTCTATGGCTACACCTTC. Translation: CASTVGQGATLPLYGYTF.

The gene calls are TRBV5-1 and TRBJ2-1; 11 positions match TRBD2. Germline CDR1 and CDR2: SGHRS and YFSETQ. With V trimmed by 5 bases and J by 5 bases, 6 bases remained unmatched. The CDR3 runs to 15 residues. The CDR3 bases are TGCGCCAGCAGTACCCTAGCGGGGGGAGACAATGAGCAGTTCTTC. This gives the protein CASSTLAGGDNEQFF.

The chain recombines TRBV5-6 with TRBJ2-5, with D possibly being TRBD2 (6 bases). The CDR3 is made up of 15 amino acids. V was clipped by 4 bases and J by 2 bases, with 15 bases between them. Germline-derived CDR1 and CDR2 are SGHDT and YYEEEE. CDR3 region: CASSATSGLQETQYF. CDR3 coding DNA: TGTGCCAGCAGCGCTACCAGCGGGTTACAAGAGACCCAGTACTTC.

The chain couples TRBV3-1 (or the pseudogene TRBV3-2) to TRBJ2-7; no definite D call. There are 18 residues in the CDR3. Trimming took off 5 bases at V and 7 bases at J, with 30 bases between the two ends. Germline values: CDR1 LGHDT, CDR2 YNNKEL (reference sequence). CDR3 in amino acids: CASSYSGFSASEIGEQYF. In nucleotides, the CDR3 is TGTGCCAGCAGCTATTCGGGTTTTAGTGCCTCAGAGATTGGGGAGCAGTACTTC.

The CDR3 region is CASSLAGRAEAFF. The CDR3 DNA reads as TGTGCCAGCAGCTTGGCGGGGAGGGCAGAAGCTTTCTTT. The rearrangement links TRBV5-6 to TRBJ1-1; D remains ambiguous. The germline gives CDR1 SGHDT, CDR2 YYEEEE. The germline V and J ends were trimmed by 0 bases and 8 bases, with 11 bases remaining between them. This CDR3 has 13 residues.

This rearrangement joins TRBV19 to TRBJ2-1; TRBD1 aligns across 9 bases. The CDR3 length is 14 residues. Germline CDR1 LNHDA, CDR2 SQIVND (reference sequence). The J segment lost 6 bases and the V segment lost 7 bases, leaving 7 bases of the junction unmatched. The CDR3 nucleotides are TGTGCCAGTACCGGGACAGGGAGTTCCAATGAGCAGTTCTTC. Translation: CASTGTGSSNEQFF.

The gene calls are TRBV7-2 and TRBJ1-1, with D unresolved. The germline CDR1 and CDR2 sequences are SGHTA and FQGNSA. The V and J ends lost 0 bases and 4 bases respectively, with 12 bases between them. The CDR3 consists of 15 residues. Written as DNA, the CDR3 is TGTGCCAGCAGCTTAGCGCTTGGAGAGGGCACTGAAGCTTTCTTT. Its translation: CASSLALGEGTEAFF.

The V and J genes are TRBV30 and TRBJ1-5; possibly TRBD1 for D (5 bases). The germline CDR1 and CDR2 sequences are GTSNPN and SVGIG (reference sequence). Deletions cut 4 bases from V and 2 bases from J, with 9 bases between. The length of the CDR3 is 13 residues. CDR3 in DNA: TGTGCCTGGACCCAGGGTGGCAATCAGCCCCAGCATTTT. It yields the protein CAWTQGGNQPQHF.

This chain joins TRBV7-2 and TRBJ2-1, with 13 bases aligning to TRBD2. The CDR3 length is 16 residues. Germline V lookup: CDR1 SGHTA, CDR2 FQGNSA. The trim removed 1 base at V and 9 bases at J, leaving 6 bases unmatched. DNA of the CDR3: TGTGCCAGCAGCTTAGTCGGGACTAGCGGGAAGGTTGAGCAGTTCTTC. It encodes CASSLVGTSGKVEQFF.

The genes are TRBV6-6 and TRBJ1-6; 7 nucleotides match TRBD1. Per the germline V gene, CDR1 is MNHNY and CDR2 is SVGAGI (reference sequence). Unmatched junction bases numbered 5, after V lost 7 bases and J lost 8 bases. CDR3 length: 13 amino acids. In DNA form, the CDR3 reads TGTGCCAGCAACATGGACAGGCATTCACCCCTCCACTTT. The encoded protein is CASNMDRHSPLHF.